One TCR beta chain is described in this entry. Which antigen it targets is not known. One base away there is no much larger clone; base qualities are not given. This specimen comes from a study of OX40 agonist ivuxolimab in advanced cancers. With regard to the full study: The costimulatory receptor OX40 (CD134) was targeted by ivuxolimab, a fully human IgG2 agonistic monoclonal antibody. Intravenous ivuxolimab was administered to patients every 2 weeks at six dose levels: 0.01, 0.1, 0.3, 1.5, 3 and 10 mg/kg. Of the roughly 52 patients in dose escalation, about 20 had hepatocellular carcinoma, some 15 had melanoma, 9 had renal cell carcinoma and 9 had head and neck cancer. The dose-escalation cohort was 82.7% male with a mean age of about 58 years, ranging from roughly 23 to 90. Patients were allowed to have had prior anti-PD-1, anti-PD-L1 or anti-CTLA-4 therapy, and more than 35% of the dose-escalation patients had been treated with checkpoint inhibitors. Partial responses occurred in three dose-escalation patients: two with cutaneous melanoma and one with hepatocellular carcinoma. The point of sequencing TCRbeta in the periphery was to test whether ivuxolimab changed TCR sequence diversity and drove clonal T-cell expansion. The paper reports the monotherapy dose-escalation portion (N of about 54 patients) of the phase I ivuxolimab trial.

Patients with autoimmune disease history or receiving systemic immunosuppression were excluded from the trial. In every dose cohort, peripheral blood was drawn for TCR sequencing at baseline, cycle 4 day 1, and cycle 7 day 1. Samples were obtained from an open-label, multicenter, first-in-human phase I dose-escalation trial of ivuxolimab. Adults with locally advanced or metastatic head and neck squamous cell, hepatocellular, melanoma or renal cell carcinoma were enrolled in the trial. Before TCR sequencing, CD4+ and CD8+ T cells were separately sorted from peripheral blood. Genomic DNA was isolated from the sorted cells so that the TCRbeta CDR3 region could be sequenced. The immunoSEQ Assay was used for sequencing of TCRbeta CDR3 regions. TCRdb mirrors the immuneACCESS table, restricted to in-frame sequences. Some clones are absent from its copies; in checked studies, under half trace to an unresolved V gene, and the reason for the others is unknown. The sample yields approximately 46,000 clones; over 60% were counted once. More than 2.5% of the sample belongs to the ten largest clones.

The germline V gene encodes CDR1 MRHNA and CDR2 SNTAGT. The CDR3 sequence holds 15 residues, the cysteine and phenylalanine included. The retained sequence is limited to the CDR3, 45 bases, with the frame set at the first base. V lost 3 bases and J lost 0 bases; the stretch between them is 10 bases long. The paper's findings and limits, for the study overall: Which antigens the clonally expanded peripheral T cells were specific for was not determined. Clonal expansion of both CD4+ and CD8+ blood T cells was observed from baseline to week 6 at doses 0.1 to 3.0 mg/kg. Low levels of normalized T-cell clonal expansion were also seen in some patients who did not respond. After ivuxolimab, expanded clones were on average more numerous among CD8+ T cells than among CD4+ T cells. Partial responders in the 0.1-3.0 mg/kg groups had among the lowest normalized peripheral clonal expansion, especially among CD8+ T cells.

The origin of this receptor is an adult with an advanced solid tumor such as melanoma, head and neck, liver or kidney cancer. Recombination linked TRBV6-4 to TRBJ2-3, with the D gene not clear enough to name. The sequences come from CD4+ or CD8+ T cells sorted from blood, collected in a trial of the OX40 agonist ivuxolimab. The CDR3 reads CASSEQSTSTDTQYF. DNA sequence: TGTGCCAGCAGTGAACAGTCCACCAGCACAGATACGCAGTATTTT.